These T cell receptor beta chains were read from a single sample in a study of blood T cell repertoires in COVID-19. This table comes from immunoSEQ multiplex PCR, and its TCRdb copy is limited to in-frame clones, with some not included. The sample has just over 75,000 clones; 65% to 85% are singletons. Sequencing input: peripheral blood. The source is a man aged 55 to 69 with active or convalescent COVID-19. Each CDR3 is given with its conserved first and last residue. The order of the fields is CDR3 protein, CDR3 DNA, V gene, J gene, clone size, D gene, CDR3 length. D genes are given only for firm matches. Clone size is stated in some rows and not others, as once, few, many or a class when expanded.

CDR3: CASMASGGSTDTQYF; DNA: TGTGCCAGTATGGCTAGCGGGGGGAGCACAGATACGCAGTATTTT; V: TRBV19; J: TRBJ2-3; size: -; D: TRBD2; length: 15
CDR3: CASKTGLDEQYF; DNA: TGTGCCAGTAAGACAGGGCTCGACGAGCAGTACTTC; V: TRBV2; J: TRBJ2-7; size: -; D: TRBD1; length: 12
CDR3: CASSQKGGGIRSQETQYF; DNA: TGTGCCAGCAGCCAGAAAGGGGGGGGGATTCGGTCCCAAGAGACCCAGTACTTC; V: TRBV3-1/TRBV3-2; J: TRBJ2-5; size: -; D: -; length: 18
CDR3: CASSTSGGAGTDTQYF; DNA: TGTGCCAGCAGCACTAGCGGGGGGGCCGGCACAGATACGCAGTATTTT; V: TRBV9; J: TRBJ2-3; size: -; D: TRBD2; length: 16
CDR3: CASSPQEAAGNTIYF; DNA: TGCGCCAGCAGCCCTCAGGAGGCAGCAGGAAACACCATATATTTT; V: TRBV4-3; J: TRBJ1-3; size: -; D: -; length: 15
CDR3: CASSLYRGEKLFF; DNA: TGTGCCAGCAGCCTATACAGGGGTGAAAAACTGTTTTTT; V: TRBV5-8; J: TRBJ1-4; size: few; D: TRBD1; length: 13
CDR3: CASSKLPGGTEAFF; DNA: TGTGCCAGCAGTAAACTCCCGGGAGGCACTGAAGCTTTCTTT; V: TRBV2; J: TRBJ1-1; size: -; D: -; length: 14
CDR3: CATTRAGGLGAFF; DNA: TGTGCCACCACCCGAGCCGGGGGTTTGGGAGCTTTCTTT; V: TRBV24-1; J: TRBJ1-1; size: -; D: -; length: 13
CDR3: CASSLSLAGGLETGELFF; DNA: TGTGCCAGCAGCCTCTCCCTAGCGGGGGGCCTAGAGACCGGGGAGCTGTTTTTT; V: TRBV7-6; J: TRBJ2-2; size: -; D: TRBD2; length: 18
CDR3: CASSLGWGPDTQYF; DNA: TGTGCCAGCAGCTTAGGATGGGGGCCTGATACGCAGTATTTT; V: TRBV11-2; J: TRBJ2-3; size: -; D: -; length: 14
CDR3: CAWSRTGGLSGANVLTF; DNA: TGTGCCTGGAGTAGGACAGGGGGCCTCTCTGGGGCCAACGTCCTGACTTTC; V: TRBV30; J: TRBJ2-6; size: -; D: TRBD1; length: 17
CDR3: CASNPPGTGGEQYF; DNA: TGTGCCAGCAACCCACCCGGGACAGGGGGGGAGCAGTACTTC; V: TRBV2; J: TRBJ2-7; size: medium-sized; D: TRBD1; length: 14
CDR3: CASSYPDHEGHNEQFF; DNA: TGTGCCAGCAGTTACCCCGATCACGAGGGTCACAATGAGCAGTTCTTC; V: TRBV6-2/TRBV6-3; J: TRBJ2-1; size: -; D: -; length: 16
CDR3: CASSDRTSGGFLPLYNEQFF; DNA: TGTGCCAGCAGTGACAGGACTAGCGGGGGGTTCCTCCCTCTTTACAATGAGCAGTTCTTC; V: TRBV2; J: TRBJ2-1; size: -; D: TRBD2; length: 20
CDR3: CASSLEPLGGVTEAFF; DNA: TGCGCCAGCAGCCTCGAGCCATTAGGGGGGGTTACTGAAGCTTTCTTT; V: TRBV4-1; J: TRBJ1-1; size: few; D: -; length: 16
CDR3: CASSLGLGVGNEQFF; DNA: TGCGCCAGCAGCCTGGGACTAGGGGTTGGAAATGAGCAGTTCTTC; V: TRBV4-3; J: TRBJ2-1; size: -; D: TRBD2; length: 15
CDR3: CASSQTGRGYEQYF; DNA: TGTGCCAGCAGCCAAACAGGTAGAGGCTACGAGCAGTACTTC; V: TRBV4-2; J: TRBJ2-7; size: few; D: -; length: 14
CDR3: CASSQTQGAYGNEQFF; DNA: TGCGCCAGCAGCCAAACTCAGGGGGCATATGGGAATGAGCAGTTCTTC; V: TRBV5-1; J: TRBJ2-1; size: -; D: TRBD1; length: 16
CDR3: CASSLQGKPEAFF; DNA: TGTGCCAGCAGCTTACAGGGGAAGCCTGAAGCTTTCTTT; V: TRBV7-9; J: TRBJ1-1; size: -; D: -; length: 13
CDR3: CASSFSAGATGNTIYF; DNA: TGTGCCAGCAGCTTCTCGGCGGGGGCAACTGGAAACACCATATATTTT; V: TRBV11-2; J: TRBJ1-3; size: -; D: -; length: 16
CDR3: CASSPGQNLFPYEQYF; DNA: TGTGCCAGCAGTCCGGGACAGAACCTCTTTCCCTACGAGCAGTACTTC; V: TRBV6-2/TRBV6-3; J: TRBJ2-7; size: -; D: TRBD1; length: 16
CDR3: CASRSQGVAGYGYTF; DNA: TGTGCCAGCAGATCCCAAGGGGTTGCAGGCTATGGCTACACCTTC; V: TRBV28; J: TRBJ1-2; size: -; D: -; length: 15
CDR3: CASSLTGGEQPQHF; DNA: TGTGCCAGCAGCCTGACAGGGGGCGAACAGCCCCAGCATTTT; V: TRBV7-9; J: TRBJ1-5; size: -; D: TRBD1; length: 14
CDR3: CASSYFGGVVVF; DNA: TGTGCCAGCAGTTACTTCGGGGGGGTCGTCGTCTTC; V: TRBV6-5; J: TRBJ2-1; size: -; D: TRBD2; length: 12
CDR3: CASSSSGVSTDTQYF; DNA: TGTGCCAGTAGTTCTTCAGGGGTTAGCACAGATACGCAGTATTTT; V: TRBV19; J: TRBJ2-3; size: -; D: -; length: 15
CDR3: CARSLQRMAFF; DNA: TGTGCCAGAAGCCTGCAGCGTATGGCTTTCTTT; V: TRBV5-3; J: TRBJ1-1; size: -; D: -; length: 11
CDR3: CASSFRQGSGQPQHF; DNA: TGTGCCAGCAGCTTTAGACAGGGGTCGGGTCAGCCCCAGCATTTT; V: TRBV6-6; J: TRBJ1-5; size: -; D: TRBD1; length: 15
CDR3: CASSTRTNQETQYF; DNA: TGTGCCAGCAGCACCCGGACTAACCAGGAGACCCAGTACTTC; V: TRBV9; J: TRBJ2-5; size: -; D: -; length: 14
CDR3: CSASELGGSSYNEQFF; DNA: TGCAGTGCTAGTGAGTTAGGCGGTAGCTCCTACAATGAGCAGTTCTTC; V: TRBV20-1; J: TRBJ2-1; size: few; D: -; length: 16
CDR3: CASSYRGGRNTEAFF; DNA: TGTGCCAGCAGCTACAGGGGAGGCCGTAACACTGAAGCTTTCTTT; V: TRBV14; J: TRBJ1-1; size: -; D: TRBD1; length: 15
CDR3: CSVGAAYEQYF; DNA: TGCAGCGTTGGGGCCGCGTACGAGCAGTACTTC; V: TRBV29-1; J: TRBJ2-7; size: once; D: -; length: 11
CDR3: CASSPSRTGAYEKLFF; DNA: TGTGCCAGCAGCCCCTCGCGGACAGGGGCTTATGAAAAACTGTTTTTT; V: TRBV7-8; J: TRBJ1-4; size: few; D: TRBD1; length: 16
CDR3: CASSLGGDYGYTF; DNA: TGTGCCAGCAGTTTAGGGGGAGATTATGGCTACACCTTC; V: TRBV12-3/TRBV12-4; J: TRBJ1-2; size: -; D: -; length: 13
CDR3: CASSLGVGNQPQHF; DNA: TGTGCCAGCAGTTTAGGGGTGGGCAATCAGCCCCAGCATTTT; V: TRBV2; J: TRBJ1-5; size: -; D: -; length: 14
CDR3: CSTSPGSTDTQYF; DNA: TGCAGCACGAGCCCGGGGAGCACAGATACGCAGTATTTT; V: TRBV29-1; J: TRBJ2-3; size: few; D: -; length: 13
CDR3: CASSTGDRVTGELFF; DNA: TGTGCCAGTAGTACCGGGGACAGGGTGACCGGGGAGCTGTTTTTT; V: TRBV19; J: TRBJ2-2; size: -; D: TRBD1; length: 15
CDR3: CASSFRRPTEAFF; DNA: TGTGCCAGCAGTTTTAGGAGGCCGACGGAAGCTTTCTTT; V: TRBV27; J: TRBJ1-1; size: -; D: -; length: 13
CDR3: CASSVDWSTDTQYF; DNA: TGTGCCAGCAGCGTAGACTGGAGCACAGATACGCAGTATTTT; V: TRBV9; J: TRBJ2-3; size: few; D: -; length: 14
CDR3: CASSLEVRETQYF; DNA: TGTGCCAGCAGCTTAGAAGTGCGGGAGACCCAGTACTTC; V: TRBV7-2; J: TRBJ2-5; size: -; D: -; length: 13
CDR3: CASSIDEGVRVYGYTF; DNA: TGTGCCAGTAGTATAGACGAGGGAGTCCGGGTCTATGGCTACACCTTC; V: TRBV19; J: TRBJ1-2; size: -; D: -; length: 16
CDR3: CASSLAREQFF; DNA: TGCGCCAGCAGCCTGGCCCGCGAGCAGTTCTTC; V: TRBV4-3; J: TRBJ2-1; size: -; D: -; length: 11
CDR3: CASSIRPLAGSYGYTF; DNA: TGTGCCAGTAGTATCCGCCCCCTGGCAGGGTCCTATGGCTACACCTTC; V: TRBV19; J: TRBJ1-2; size: -; D: -; length: 16
CDR3: CASTDEGAKNIQYF; DNA: TGTGCCAGCACTGACGAGGGAGCCAAAAACATTCAGTACTTC; V: TRBV5-5; J: TRBJ2-4; size: few; D: -; length: 14
CDR3: CASSLPTGASYGYTF; DNA: TGTGCCAGCAGCTTGCCGACAGGGGCTAGCTATGGCTACACCTTC; V: TRBV5-4; J: TRBJ1-2; size: -; D: TRBD1; length: 15
CDR3: CASSVPGQPGGGYTF; DNA: TGTGCCAGCAGCGTACCCGGACAGCCCGGCGGTGGCTACACCTTC; V: TRBV6-5; J: TRBJ1-2; size: -; D: -; length: 15
CDR3: CASSPGQGYEQYF; DNA: TGTGCCAGCAGTCCGGGACAGGGGTACGAGCAGTACTTC; V: TRBV27; J: TRBJ2-7; size: few; D: TRBD1; length: 13
CDR3: CATSREGAGAFYNEQFF; DNA: TGTGCCACCAGCAGAGAGGGAGCGGGGGCCTTTTACAATGAGCAGTTCTTC; V: TRBV15; J: TRBJ2-1; size: few; D: TRBD2; length: 17
CDR3: CASSLSRTVNYGYTF; DNA: TGTGCCAGCAGTTTATCCAGAACCGTCAACTATGGCTACACCTTC; V: TRBV27; J: TRBJ1-2; size: -; D: -; length: 15
CDR3: CASSYRDRHQPQHF; DNA: TGTGCCAGCAGTTACCGGGACAGACATCAGCCCCAGCATTTT; V: TRBV6-5; J: TRBJ1-5; size: -; D: TRBD1; length: 14
CDR3: CASSSEIVPNWSGYTF; DNA: TGCGCCAGCAGCTCCGAAATCGTTCCCAACTGGAGCGGCTACACCTTC; V: TRBV5-1; J: TRBJ1-2; size: once; D: -; length: 16
CDR3: CASSHLQGLAYNEQFF; DNA: TGTGCCAGCAGCCACCTACAGGGCCTGGCGTACAATGAGCAGTTCTTC; V: TRBV6-2/TRBV6-3; J: TRBJ2-1; size: -; D: -; length: 16
CDR3: CASSIGQGIGTGELFF; DNA: TGTGCCAGTAGTATCGGACAGGGAATAGGCACCGGGGAGCTGTTTTTT; V: TRBV19; J: TRBJ2-2; size: -; D: TRBD1; length: 16
CDR3: CASSYAPGTGRMNTEAFF; DNA: TGTGCCAGCAGTTACGCGCCCGGGACAGGTAGAATGAACACTGAAGCTTTCTTT; V: TRBV6-2/TRBV6-3; J: TRBJ1-1; size: once; D: TRBD1; length: 18
CDR3: CASSLTASTDTQYF; DNA: TGTGCCAGCAGTTTAACAGCTAGCACAGATACGCAGTATTTT; V: TRBV6-5; J: TRBJ2-3; size: -; D: -; length: 14
CDR3: CASSTQTGFSGYTF; DNA: TGTGCCAGCAGTACCCAGACAGGGTTCAGTGGCTACACCTTC; V: TRBV27; J: TRBJ1-2; size: -; D: TRBD1; length: 14
CDR3: CASSKDRDQPQHF; DNA: TGTGCCAGCAGCAAAGACAGAGATCAGCCCCAGCATTTT; V: TRBV21-1; J: TRBJ1-5; size: -; D: -; length: 13
CDR3: CASSALAGGVLGELFF; DNA: TGTGCCAGCAGCGCGTTAGCGGGGGGGGTACTCGGGGAGCTGTTTTTT; V: TRBV9; J: TRBJ2-2; size: -; D: TRBD2; length: 16